This entry lists 30 T cell receptor beta chains sequenced from one sample in a study of cytomegalovirus exposure and HLA in healthy donors. Primers included in the PCR were 60 Vbeta and 13 Jbeta primers. This table comes from immunoSEQ multiplex PCR, and its TCRdb copy is limited to in-frame clones, with some not included. Of 120,000 or so clones listed, roughly three quarters are singletons. The sample was PBMCs. These receptors came from a young man in good health and CMV-seronegative.

The rearrangement joins TRBV19 to TRBJ2-7, with TRBD2 matching 11 bases. The V and J ends lost 7 bases and 6 bases, in that order; junction bases with no gene match: 11. The germline CDR1 and CDR2 sequences are LNHDA and SQIVND (reference sequence). There are 15 residues in the CDR3. CDR3 coding DNA: TGTGCCAGTAAAGGCGCGGGACTAGCGGTACGCGAGCAGTACTTC. Translating it yields CASKGAGLAVREQYF. Based on the CDR3 plus reference TRBV19 and TRBJ2-7, the full variable domain is DGGITQSPKYLFRKEGQNVTLSCEQNLNHDAMYWYRQDPGQGLRLIYYSQIVNDFQKGDIAEGYSVSREKKESFPLTVTSAQKNPTAFYLCASKGAGLAVREQYFGPGTRLTVT.

The chain recombines TRBV5-1 with TRBJ2-5, with 11 positions matching TRBD2. The V gene end was trimmed by 4 bases and the J gene end by 3 bases; junction bases not matched to a gene: 5. The length of the CDR3 is 15 residues. Germline assignment: CDR1 SGHRS and CDR2 YFSETQ. CDR3 DNA: TGCGCCAGCAGCGGAACGACTAGCGGGAAAGAGACCCAGTACTTC. This gives the protein CASSGTTSGKETQYF.

This sequence joins TRBV6-5 and TRBJ2-5; D might be TRBD1 (5 bases). Germline assignment: CDR1 MNHEY and CDR2 SVGAGI. The CDR3 covers 15 residues. V was shortened by 2 bases and J by 2 bases, with 12 bases between the two germline ends. The CDR3 sequence: CASSYSRVVQETQYF. In nucleotides, the CDR3 is TGTGCCAGCAGTTACAGCAGGGTCGTGCAAGAGACCCAGTACTTC.

V gene TRBV15 combines with J gene TRBJ1-4; perhaps TRBD1 as D (6 bases). Trimming stripped 0 bases from V and 7 bases from J, with 15 bases between. Germline CDR1 and CDR2: LNHNV and YYDKDF (reference sequence). The CDR3 sequence is 16 residues long. The CDR3: CATSRDPGKGGEKLFF. Here the CDR3 DNA reads TGTGCCACCAGCAGAGATCCCGGGAAAGGGGGTGAAAAACTGTTTTTT.

The chain uses TRBV6-5 and TRBJ1-2; the D is unclear. V lost 6 bases and J lost 5, with 10 bases in between. CDR1 and CDR2 (germline): MNHEY, SVGAGI. The CDR3 runs 12 residues. CDR3 DNA sequence: TGTGCCAGCAGACTAGGACTGTATGGCTACACCTTC. Its translation: CASRLGLYGYTF.

The chain's CDR3 is CASTTLRGSRGYTF. The CDR3 bases are TGTGCCAGCACAACCCTGCGAGGGTCTAGGGGCTACACCTTC. The rearrangement links TRBV6-6 to TRBJ1-2; D remains ambiguous. This CDR3 has 14 residues. Germline V gene sequence: CDR1 MNHNY, CDR2 SVGAGI (reference sequence). Trimming removed 7 bases from V and 8 bases from J, with 20 bases in between.

The chain uses TRBV27 and TRBJ2-1, with 8 bases that match TRBD2. The junction had 10 bases not matched to a gene; V was cut back by 0 bases and J by 15 bases. Germline CDR1 and CDR2: MNHEY and SMNVEV (reference sequence). The CDR3 is 14 amino acids. CDR3 protein: CASSLSGTSRNPFF. CDR3 sequence (DNA): TGTGCCAGCAGTTTATCAGGGACTAGTCGGAATCCGTTCTTC.

The V call is TRBV30, the J call TRBJ1-2, with 7 nucleotides matching TRBD1. The CDR3 runs 14 residues. V shed 5 bases, J shed 7 bases, and the junction held 13 bases outside the gene matches. Germline V gene lookup returns CDR1 GTSNPN and CDR2 SVGIG (reference sequence). The CDR3 reads CAWDKKDRSAGYTF. CDR3 sequence (DNA): TGTGCCTGGGATAAAAAGGACAGGAGTGCTGGCTACACCTTC.

Of note for this clone: This CDR3 is also generated by other DNA sequences in the sample. CDR3 loop: CASSAGYEQYF. Written as DNA, the CDR3 is TGTGCCAGCAGCGCCGGCTACGAGCAGTACTTC. This chain joins TRBV9 and TRBJ2-7; D is uncertain. Trimming pared 3 bases from V and 3 bases from J, leaving 4 bases between. The CDR3 covers 11 residues. Germline CDR1 and CDR2: SGDLS and YYNGEE.

This sequence joins TRBV7-3 and TRBJ2-2, with D uncertain. Germline values: CDR1 SGHTA, CDR2 FQGTGA. The V end lost 3 bases, the J end lost 3 bases, and 8 bases lay between the germline ends. This CDR3 spans 14 amino acids. The DNA of the CDR3 is TGTGCCAGCAGCTTGATCTACGACACCGGGGAGCTGTTTTTT. Its translation: CASSLIYDTGELFF.

V is TRBV28 and J is TRBJ2-3; D remains ambiguous. V lost 6 bases to trimming and J lost 2 bases, with 9 bases between them. In germline, CDR1 is MDHEN, CDR2 SYDVKM. This CDR3 comprises 13 residues. The CDR3 DNA reads as TGTGCCAGCAGGTCTCCCTCCACAGATACGCAGTATTTT. It specifies CASRSPSTDTQYF.

The chain combines TRBV12-5 with TRBJ2-7, with 8 bases aligning to TRBD1. Germline CDR1 is LGHNT and CDR2 is FRNRAP. V was pared by 1 base and J by 3 bases, with 17 bases of the junction left unmatched. The CDR3 sequence is 19 residues long. CDR3 DNA: TGTGCTAGTGGTTTGGCGCTCCACCTAGGACAGGGAAATAACTACGAGCAGTACTTC. Protein: CASGLALHLGQGNNYEQYF.

This sequence joins TRBV7-2 and TRBJ1-1; tentatively, D is TRBD1 (5 bases). V gave up 0 bases and J gave up 1 base, with 12 bases separating them. The germline gives CDR1 SGHTA, CDR2 FQGNSA. The CDR3 is made up of 16 amino acids. The CDR3 loop is CASSLAQPGGNTEAFF. In DNA form, the CDR3 reads TGTGCCAGCAGCTTAGCGCAACCGGGGGGGAACACTGAAGCTTTCTTT.

V is TRBV18 and J is TRBJ2-7, with D perhaps TRBD1 (5 bases). CDR3 length: 13 residues. Germline loops: CDR1 KGHSH, CDR2 LQKENI. V was trimmed by 3 bases and J by 2 bases, leaving 8 bases between them. The CDR3 protein is CASSPEGAYEQYF. The CDR3, as DNA: TGTGCCAGCTCACCCGAAGGGGCCTACGAGCAGTACTTC.

CDR3 DNA: TGTGCCAGCAGAAGGACGGGGACAGATACGCAGTATTTT. Protein sequence: CASRRTGTDTQYF. The V call is TRBV7-8, the J call TRBJ2-3; D possibly corresponds to TRBD2 (5 bases). The CDR3 has 13 residues. CDR1 is SGHVS and CDR2 is FQNEAQ in the germline V gene. Trimming removed 6 bases at V and 3 bases at J, with 10 bases between.

This rearrangement joins TRBV11-2 to TRBJ2-1; D gene ambiguous. This CDR3 region has 13 residues. Germline V gene sequence: CDR1 SGHAT, CDR2 FQNNGV. V was clipped by 1 base and J by 7 bases, with 8 bases between them. CDR3 nucleotide sequence: TGTGCCAGCAGCTTAGTTTTTAGAAATGAGCAGTTCTTC. Translating it yields CASSLVFRNEQFF.

The chain is built from TRBV6-5 and TRBJ1-4; 7 nucleotides agree with TRBD1. The CDR3 extends over 15 amino acids. V was pared by 4 bases and J by 3 bases, with 5 bases of the junction left unmatched. CDR1 is MNHEY and CDR2 is SVGAGI in the germline V gene. CDR3 sequence: CASSFDRAANEKLFF. For the CDR3, the DNA is TGTGCCAGCAGTTTCGACAGGGCGGCTAATGAAAAACTGTTTTTT.

Worth noting for this clone: The sample has other DNA sequences that encode this CDR3 too. V gene TRBV28 combines with J gene TRBJ2-3; tentative D call: TRBD1 (5 bases). V was pared by 5 bases and J by 3 bases, with 12 bases between. There are 14 residues in the CDR3. Germline loops: CDR1 MDHEN, CDR2 SYDVKM. CDR3 nucleotide sequence: TGTGCCAGCAGTCCTCAAGCAGGGACAGATACGCAGTATTTT. Translated, it gives CASSPQAGTDTQYF.

V is TRBV28 and J is TRBJ2-5; possibly TRBD2 for D (5 bases). The germline CDR1 and CDR2 sequences are MDHEN and SYDVKM. V shed 7 bases and J shed 0 bases, with 15 bases lying between them. This CDR3 is 15 amino acids long. The DNA for the CDR3 is TGTGCCAGCACCCTATCAGGAGGTTACCAAGAGACCCAGTACTTC. This codes for CASTLSGGYQETQYF.

The chain carries TRBV6-1 and TRBJ2-7; no definite D call. This CDR3 contains 13 residues. The germline CDR1 and CDR2 sequences are MNHNS and SASEGT. Between the trimmed V and J ends, which lost 7 bases and 3 bases, there was a span of 13 bases. The CDR3 coding sequence is TGTGCCAGCACGGAGCACATGTTCTACGAGCAGTACTTC. Translating it yields CASTEHMFYEQYF.

The chain uses TRBV2 and TRBJ1-1; no firm D call. CDR1 and CDR2 (germline): SNHLY, FYNNEI. With 11 bases removed from V and 4 bases from J, the gap between germline ends came to 11 bases. The CDR3 has 11 amino acids. The CDR3 nucleotides read TGTGCCGGGCGCGAGTCCACTGAAGCTTTCTTT. Translated, it gives CAGRESTEAFF.

The J gene is TRBJ2-1, the V gene TRBV27, with 9 nucleotides matching TRBD1. CDR1 and CDR2 from the germline V gene are MNHEY and SMNVEV (reference sequence). CDR3 length: 17 residues. Trimming removed 6 bases from V and 1 base from J; junction bases left unmatched: 10. CDR3 DNA sequence: TGTGCCAGCAGCAGGACAGGGGAAGGTCGGTCCTACAATGAGCAGTTCTTC. Translating it yields CASSRTGEGRSYNEQFF.

The chain combines TRBV6-5 with TRBJ1-2; possible D gene TRBD1, 6 bases. Trimming cost V 2 bases and J 7 bases, with 14 bases left between them. CDR3 size: 14 residues. In germline, CDR1 is MNHEY, CDR2 SVGAGI. CDR3 residues: CASSYGPGGAGYTF. CDR3 nucleotide sequence: TGTGCCAGCAGTTACGGCCCGGGGGGGGCTGGCTACACCTTC.

The chain uses TRBV28 and TRBJ1-6, with 7 positions matching TRBD1. The CDR3 covers 16 residues. Per germline, CDR1 MDHEN and CDR2 SYDVKM. Trimming cost V 5 bases and J 10 bases; bases outside gene matches: 14. The CDR3 loop reads CASSRPRQGIGSPLHF. Written as DNA, the CDR3 is TGTGCCAGCAGTCGCCCCCGACAGGGTATAGGGTCACCCCTCCACTTT. Combining the CDR3 with reference TRBV28 and TRBJ1-6 gives the whole variable domain DVKVTQSSRYLVKRTGEKVFLECVQDMDHENMFWYRQDPGLGLRLIYFSYDVKMKEKGDIPEGYSVSREKKERFSLILESASTNQTSMYLCASSRPRQGIGSPLHFGNGTRLTVT.

The gene calls are TRBV11-3 and TRBJ2-5; 7 bases line up with TRBD2. Gene TRBJ2-7 matches the end of the DNA better, so the J call may be wrong. The CDR3 sequence is 15 residues long. Germline loops: CDR1 SGHNT, CDR2 YENEEA. The DNA of the CDR3 is TGTGCCAGCAGCCCAAATTCCGGGGGACTAAACGAGCAGTACTTC. It encodes CASSPNSGGLNEQYF.

V gene TRBV21-1 combines with J gene TRBJ1-4; whether TRBD1, the table's D call, matches the DNA was not checked. TRBV21-1 is designated a pseudogene. The CDR3 length is 16 residues. CDR3 nucleotides: TGTGCCAGCAGCAAAGGACAGGGCGTACCTAATGAAAAACTGTTTTTT. Amino acids: CASSKGQGVPNEKLFF.

The chain carries TRBV7-2 and TRBJ1-2; D is perhaps TRBD1 (5 bases). Germline V CDR1 and CDR2: SGHTA, FQGNSA. V lost 3 bases to trimming and J lost 8 bases, with 13 bases between them. This CDR3 comprises 13 residues. The CDR3 spells CASSFGQGLGYTF. The DNA for the CDR3 is TGTGCCAGCAGCTTCGGCCAGGGCTTGGGCTACACCTTC.

This chain joins TRBV4-1 and TRBJ1-6; TRBD1 agrees at 8 bases. Germline V gene sequence: CDR1 MGHRA, CDR2 YSYEKL. The CDR3 length is 18 residues. J gave up 1 base and V 2 bases, and 7 bases lay outside the gene matches. The DNA of the CDR3 is TGCGCCAGCAGCCAAAGGACAGGGATGAGTTCCTATAATTCACCCCTCCACTTT. Translating it yields CASSQRTGMSSYNSPLHF.

This clone was seen just once. The J gene is TRBJ1-5, the V gene TRBV6-6; no reliable D call. CDR1 and CDR2 from the germline V gene are MNHNY and SVGAGI (reference sequence). Trimming stripped 6 bases from V and 3 bases from J, with 12 bases between. The CDR3 totals 14 residues. As DNA, the CDR3 is TGTGCCAGCAGGGCTCGAGGGCTCAATCAGCCCCAGCATTTT. It codes for CASRARGLNQPQHF.

The genes are TRBV2 and TRBJ2-7; 9 bases line up with TRBD1. CDR3 length: 15 amino acids. The ends lost 7 bases at V and 2 bases at J; junction bases unmatched: 9. CDR1 and CDR2 (germline): SNHLY, FYNNEI. The CDR3, as DNA: TGTGCCAGCAAAGGGGCCGGGACAGGGACCTACGAGCAGTACTTC. It specifies CASKGAGTGTYEQYF.